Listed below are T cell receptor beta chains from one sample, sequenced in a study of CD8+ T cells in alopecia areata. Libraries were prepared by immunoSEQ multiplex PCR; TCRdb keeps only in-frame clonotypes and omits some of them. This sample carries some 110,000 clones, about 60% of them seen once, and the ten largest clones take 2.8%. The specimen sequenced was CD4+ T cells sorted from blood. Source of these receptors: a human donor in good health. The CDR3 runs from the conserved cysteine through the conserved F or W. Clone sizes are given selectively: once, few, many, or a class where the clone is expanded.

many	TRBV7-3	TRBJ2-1	CASSVGLAGGEQFF
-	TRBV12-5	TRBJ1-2	CAPRDGAAYGYTF
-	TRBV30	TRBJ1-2	CAWSVTGGAGYYGYTF
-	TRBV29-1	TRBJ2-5	CSVGRAGQETQYF
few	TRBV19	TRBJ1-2	CASSTGRTGNGYTF
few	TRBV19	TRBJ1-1	CASSRTGDTEAFF
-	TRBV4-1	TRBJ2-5	CASSQDGSRASETQYF
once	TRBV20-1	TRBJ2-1	CSAGMNNEQFF
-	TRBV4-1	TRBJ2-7	CASSQDKRGGYEQYF
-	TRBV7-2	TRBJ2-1	CASSLLNRGLVEQFF
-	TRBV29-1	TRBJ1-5	CSVTTGGNQPQHF
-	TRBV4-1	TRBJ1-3	CASSQGGGRSGNTIYF
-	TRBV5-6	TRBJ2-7	CASSFGTSGQRPYEQYF
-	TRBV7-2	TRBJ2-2	CASSFPGQTTGELFF
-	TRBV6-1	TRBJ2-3	CASVSGGPQDTQYF
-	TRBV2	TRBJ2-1	CASSEPLVREQFF
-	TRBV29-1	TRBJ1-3	CSVHWSSGNTIYF
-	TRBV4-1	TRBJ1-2	CASSQDRSLGGYTF
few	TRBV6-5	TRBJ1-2	CASSYSTTWGLRGYTF
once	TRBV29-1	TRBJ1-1	CSVEGGGQGMAFF
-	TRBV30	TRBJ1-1	CAWSVPQMNTEAFF
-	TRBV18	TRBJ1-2	CASSPPTADYGYTF
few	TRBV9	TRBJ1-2	CASSVHRVGDTF
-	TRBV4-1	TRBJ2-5	CASSQDGLAGRAQYF
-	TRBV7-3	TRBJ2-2	CASSPSGNTGELFF
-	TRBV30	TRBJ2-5	CAGGQTQETQYF
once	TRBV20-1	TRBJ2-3	CSAMGPHTQYF
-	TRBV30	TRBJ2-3	CAWSVGRGGSTDTQYF
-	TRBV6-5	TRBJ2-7	CASRVADTYEQYF
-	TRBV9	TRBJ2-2	CASSEPNTGELFF
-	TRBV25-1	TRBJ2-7	CASSAGTPYEQYF
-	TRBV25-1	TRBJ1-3	CASSEQGNTIYF
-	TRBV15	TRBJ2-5	CATSRDRGQETQYF